The next 18 T cell receptor beta chains were all read from a single sample in a study of T cells in Graves' hyperthyroidism and ophthalmopathy. Regions amplified from RNA transcripts were the TCR beta CDR3 regions. In the first-round RT-PCR of the TCR CDR3, the HTBI primer set was used. From the multiplex PCR reads, TCRdb called clonotypes with MiXCR, one entry per CDR3 protein. Among about 610,000 distinct CDR3 sequences listed, about 15% were seen once. Input material: blood. These receptors all come from a woman aged 40 to 50 with Graves' ophthalmopathy.

This clonotype has a count of ten or more. CDR3 nucleotide sequence: TGTGCCATCAGTGGTGACAGGGGGAACACTGAAGCTTTCTTT. Protein sequence: CAISGDRGNTEAFF. The V gene is TRBV10-3, the J gene TRBJ1-1; TRBD1 matches at 8 bases. The length of the CDR3 is 14 residues. Germline V gene sequence: CDR1 ENHRY, CDR2 SYGVKD. Trimming took 4 bases from V and 1 from J; bases not matched to a gene: 2.

This clonotype was seen ten or more times. This chain links TRBV14 with TRBJ2-7; unclear D gene. CDR3 length equals 15 residues. The V end was cut by 0 bases, the J end by 1 base, with 10 bases between. Germline CDR1 SGHDN, CDR2 FVKESK. The CDR3 DNA is TGTGCCAGCAGCCAAGATCTACTTCGATCCTACGAGCAGTACTTC. Translation gives CASSQDLLRSYEQYF.

At least ten counts were recorded for this clonotype. The V and J genes are TRBV19 and TRBJ1-1; 9 bases are a match to TRBD1. This CDR3 comprises 13 residues. From germline, CDR1 is LNHDA and CDR2 SQIVND (reference sequence). V gave up 10 bases and J gave up 6 bases; unmatched junction bases: 9. This CDR3 reads CATRQQGASEAFF. CDR3 bases: TGTGCCACCCGACAACAGGGGGCCTCTGAAGCTTTCTTT.

The rearrangement links TRBV28 to TRBJ1-1; D gene uncertain. V lost 7 bases, J lost 4 bases, and 13 bases lay in between. The CDR3 runs 13 residues. The V gene's germline CDR1 is MDHEN and CDR2 SYDVKM. CDR3 DNA: TGTGCCAGCAAGGAGCAGTGGGGCACTGAAGCTTTCTTT. The encoded protein is CASKEQWGTEAFF.

This clonotype has ten or more counts. This chain's CDR3 is CASSSYRAENTEAFF. The CDR3 DNA follows: TGTGCCAGCAGTTCATACAGGGCGGAGAACACTGAAGCTTTCTTT. The genes are TRBV28 and TRBJ1-1; a possible D gene is TRBD1 (6 bases). V was cut by 4 bases and J by 1 base, with 13 bases left in between. CDR1 is MDHEN and CDR2 is SYDVKM in the germline V gene. CDR3 length equals 15 residues.

This clonotype was counted a few times. V gene TRBV18 combines with J gene TRBJ1-1, with 8 bases identical to TRBD1. Germline lookup yields CDR1 KGHSH and CDR2 LQKENI. Trimming cost V 3 bases and J 5 bases; bases outside gene matches: 11. This CDR3 has 16 residues. CDR3 DNA sequence: TGTGCCAGCTCACCCGTCGGGGCCAGGGGGCAAACTGAAGCTTTCTTT. This gives the protein CASSPVGARGQTEAFF.

This clonotype was seen many times. V usage is TRBV6-5 and J usage is TRBJ1-2; 7 nucleotides align to TRBD1. Germline assignment: CDR1 MNHEY and CDR2 SVGAGI. The CDR3 consists of 15 residues. Trimming at V came to 6 bases and at J to 3 bases, leaving 10 bases not matched to a gene. DNA for the CDR3: TGTGCCAGCAGCCTCCGGGACAGTATGGACTATGGCTACACCTTC. Its translation is CASSLRDSMDYGYTF.

This clonotype has only one observation. The V call is TRBV6-2 or TRBV6-3, the J call TRBJ1-1; the D gene is possibly TRBD1 (6 bases). V lost 0 bases and J lost 13, with 18 bases in between. The germline gives CDR1 MNHEY, CDR2 SVGEGT. This CDR3 spans 14 amino acids. CDR3 loop: CASSYSGGQTGLFF. CDR3 sequence (DNA): TGTGCCAGCAGTTACTCTGGGGGGCAGACTGGACTTTTCTTT.

This clonotype was recorded many times. The chain carries TRBV27 and TRBJ1-1; D is unclear. Germline-derived CDR1 and CDR2 are MNHEY and SMNVEV (reference sequence). The CDR3 runs 14 residues. With 3 bases removed from V and 1 base from J, the gap between germline ends came to 9 bases. CDR3 bases: TGTGCCAGCAGTTTGGAACCCTCGAACACTGAAGCTTTCTTT. Encoded protein: CASSLEPSNTEAFF.

This clonotype was counted between two and nine times. The V call is TRBV28, the J call TRBJ1-6, with 7 nucleotides matching TRBD1. This CDR3 is built from 17 residues. CDR1 MDHEN and CDR2 SYDVKM come from the germline V gene. The V segment lost 5 bases and the J segment 0 bases; nucleotides outside the gene matches: 7. CDR3 sequence (DNA): TGTGCCAGCAGTACGACCCGACAGGGCTCCTATAATTCACCCCTCCACTTT. It specifies CASSTTRQGSYNSPLHF.

This chain links TRBV7-3 with TRBJ1-1, with D possibly being TRBD1 (5 bases). V was clipped by 5 bases and J by 6 bases, with 16 bases between them. Germline V gives CDR1 SGHTA, CDR2 FQGTGA. The CDR3 totals 14 residues. CDR3 in amino acids: CASSPTPGVAEAFF. CDR3 sequence (DNA): TGTGCCAGCAGCCCTACCCCGGGGGTAGCTGAAGCTTTCTTT.

This clonotype was observed many times. The CDR3 DNA reads as TGTGCCAGCTTAAGGGGGAGCGGTAACTATGGCTACACCTTC. Translation: CASLRGSGNYGYTF. The V and J genes are TRBV2 and TRBJ1-2; D might be TRBD1 (6 bases). This CDR3 contains 14 residues. With 8 bases removed from V and 1 base from J, the gap between germline ends came to 14 bases. The germline V gene encodes CDR1 SNHLY and CDR2 FYNNEI.

This rearrangement joins TRBV27 to TRBJ2-7, with D perhaps matching TRBD1 (5 bases). The V end lost 6 bases, the J end lost 1 base, and 13 bases lay between the germline ends. This CDR3 has 14 amino acids. Germline V CDR1 and CDR2: MNHEY, SMNVEV (reference sequence). CDR3 DNA sequence: TGTGCCAGCAGCTATAGGGGCTGGTCCTACGAGCAGTACTTC. Its protein product is CASSYRGWSYEQYF.

Many counts were recorded for this clonotype. The J gene is TRBJ1-2, the V gene TRBV15; D is possibly TRBD1 (5 bases). Deletions cut 0 bases from V and 4 bases from J, with 9 bases between. Germline assignment: CDR1 LNHNV and CDR2 YYDKDF (reference sequence). The CDR3 contains 14 residues. CDR3 region: CATSRDGRAYGYTF. The CDR3 DNA reads TGTGCCACCAGCAGAGACGGCAGGGCCTATGGCTACACCTTC.

The sample holds many counts of this clonotype. This rearrangement joins TRBV5-1 to TRBJ1-1, with 11 bases that match TRBD1. CDR3 length: 14 amino acids. V shed 6 bases and J 7 bases; nucleotides not matched to a gene: 8. Germline-derived CDR1 and CDR2 are SGHRS and YFSETQ. The CDR3 loop reads CASTWDRGFGEAFF. Here the CDR3 DNA reads TGCGCCAGCACCTGGGACAGGGGGTTCGGTGAAGCTTTCTTT. Combining the CDR3 with reference TRBV5-1 and TRBJ1-1 gives the whole variable domain KAGVTQTPRYLIKTRGQQVTLSCSPISGHRSVSWYQQTPGQGLQFLFEYFSETQRNKGNFPGRFSGRQFSNSRSEMNVSTLELGDSALYLCASTWDRGFGEAFFGQGTRLTVV.

The chain has TRBV10-3 and TRBJ1-1; unclear D gene. Germline values: CDR1 ENHRY, CDR2 SYGVKD. This CDR3 is built from 15 residues. V lost 10 bases, J lost 1 base, and 19 bases lay in between. The CDR3 reads CATNPHSGENTEAFF. The CDR3 DNA sequence: TGTGCCACCAACCCCCATTCAGGCGAGAACACTGAAGCTTTCTTT.

The J gene is TRBJ2-7, the V gene TRBV7-2; 13 bases match TRBD2. The germline gives CDR1 SGHTA, CDR2 FQGNSA. The CDR3 is 18 amino acids. Trimming at V came to 3 bases and at J to 2 bases, leaving 10 bases not matched to a gene. As DNA, the CDR3 is TGTGCCAGCAGCTTCGCCGGACTAGCGGGAGTCCAAGCCTACGAGCAGTACTTC. Protein product: CASSFAGLAGVQAYEQYF.

The J gene is TRBJ1-1, the V gene TRBV28; 8 bases are shared with TRBD1. With 6 bases clipped from V and 0 bases from J, the junction kept 12 bases outside the gene matches. The germline V gene has CDR1 MDHEN and CDR2 SYDVKM. This CDR3 contains 17 residues. The CDR3: CASRPRTGRPMNTEAFF. For the CDR3, the DNA is TGTGCCAGCAGGCCAAGGACAGGGCGACCCATGAACACTGAAGCTTTCTTT.